This entry describes one TCR beta chain. Antigen: not known. This specimen belongs to a study of shared clonotypes between healthy human individuals. Whole-study context: Donors consisted of a couple of women and a few men between 18 and 49. Regarding the study as a whole: Naive CD4 clonotypes were shared across a few donors at around 5%. It was the non-shared clonotypes that had lower generation probabilities than clonotypes shared by all four donors.

TCRdb's table, derived via immunoSEQ multiplex PCR, lists solely in-frame clones and lacks some. Of about 2.3 million clones in the sample, just under 95% were seen once. Germline V gene lookup returns CDR1 MNHNS and CDR2 SASEGT. The trim removed 4 bases at V and 8 bases at J, leaving 6 bases unmatched. The CDR3 is 15 amino acids. It was into CD45RA+ naive and CD45RA-negative memory subsets that the CD4+ cells were split. The sample consisted of naive CD4+ T cells from PBMCs. Regarding subset: CD45RA+ positively selected. This sequence originates from a young man in good health. Some clones in this sample may be carry-over from other donors' samples. J is TRBJ2-1 and V is TRBV6-1; 12 bases line up with TRBD2. The CDR3 nucleotides read TGTGCCAGCAGTGGGACTAGCGGGATGTGGGATGAGCAGTTCTTC. Translation gives CASSGTSGMWDEQFF.